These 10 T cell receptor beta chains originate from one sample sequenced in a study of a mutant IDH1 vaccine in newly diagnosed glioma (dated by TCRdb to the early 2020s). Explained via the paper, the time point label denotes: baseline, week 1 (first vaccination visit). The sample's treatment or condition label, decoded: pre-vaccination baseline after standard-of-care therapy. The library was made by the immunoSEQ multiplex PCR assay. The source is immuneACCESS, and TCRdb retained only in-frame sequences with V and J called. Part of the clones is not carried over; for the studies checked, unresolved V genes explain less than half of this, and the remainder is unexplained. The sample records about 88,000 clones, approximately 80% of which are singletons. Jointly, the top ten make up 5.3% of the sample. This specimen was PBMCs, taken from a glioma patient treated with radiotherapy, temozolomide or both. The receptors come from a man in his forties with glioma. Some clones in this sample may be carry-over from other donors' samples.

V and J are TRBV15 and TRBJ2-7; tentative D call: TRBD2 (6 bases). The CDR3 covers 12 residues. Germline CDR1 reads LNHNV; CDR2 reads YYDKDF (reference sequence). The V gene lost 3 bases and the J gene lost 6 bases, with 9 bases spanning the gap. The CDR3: CATSSGGIEQYF. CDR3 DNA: TGTGCCACCAGCAGTGGGGGGATCGAGCAGTACTTC.

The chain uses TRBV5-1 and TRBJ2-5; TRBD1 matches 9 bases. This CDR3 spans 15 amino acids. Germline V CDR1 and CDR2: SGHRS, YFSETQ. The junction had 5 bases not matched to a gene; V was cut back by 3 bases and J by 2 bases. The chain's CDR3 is CASSWGTGPQETQYF. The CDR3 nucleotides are TGCGCCAGCAGCTGGGGGACAGGGCCACAAGAGACCCAGTACTTC.

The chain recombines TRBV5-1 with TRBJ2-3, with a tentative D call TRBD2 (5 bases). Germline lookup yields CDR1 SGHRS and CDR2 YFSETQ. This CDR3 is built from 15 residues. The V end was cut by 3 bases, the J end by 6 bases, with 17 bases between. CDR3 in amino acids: CASSSGTTRTDTQYF. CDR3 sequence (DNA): TGCGCCAGCAGCTCCGGAACTACTAGGACCGATACGCAGTATTTT.

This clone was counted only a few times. The CDR3 DNA is TGCAGCGCCCTGATGTCCCTCGGGGTCACTGAAGCTTTCTTT. Its protein product is CSALMSLGVTEAFF. The genes are TRBV29-1 and TRBJ1-1; no clear D. In germline, CDR1 is SQVTM, CDR2 ANQGSEA. There are 14 residues in the CDR3. Trimming shortened V by 7 bases and J by 4 bases, and 19 bases separated the two germline ends.

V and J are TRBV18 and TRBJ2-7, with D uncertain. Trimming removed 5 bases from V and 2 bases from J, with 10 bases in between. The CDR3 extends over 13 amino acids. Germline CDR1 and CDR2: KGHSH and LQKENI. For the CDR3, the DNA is TGTGCCAGCTCATCCGAGAGCGCCTACGAGCAGTACTTC. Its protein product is CASSSESAYEQYF.

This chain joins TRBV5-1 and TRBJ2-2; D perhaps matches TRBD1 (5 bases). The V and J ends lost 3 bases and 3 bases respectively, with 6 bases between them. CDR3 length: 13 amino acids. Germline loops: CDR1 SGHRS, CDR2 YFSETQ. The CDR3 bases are TGCGCCAGCAGCTCAGGGTACACCGGGGAGCTGTTTTTT. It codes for CASSSGYTGELFF.

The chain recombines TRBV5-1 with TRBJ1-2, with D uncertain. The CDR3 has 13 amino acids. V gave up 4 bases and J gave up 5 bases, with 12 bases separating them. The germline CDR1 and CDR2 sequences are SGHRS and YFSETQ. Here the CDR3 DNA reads TGCGCCAGCAGCCCCCCCTTGTGGTATGGCTACACCTTC. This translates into CASSPPLWYGYTF.

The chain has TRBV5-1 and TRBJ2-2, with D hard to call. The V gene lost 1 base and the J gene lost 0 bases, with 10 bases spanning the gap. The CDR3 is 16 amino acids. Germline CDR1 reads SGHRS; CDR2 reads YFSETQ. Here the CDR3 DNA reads TGCGCCAGCAGCTTGTTCTTACAGCCGAACACCGGGGAGCTGTTTTTT. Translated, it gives CASSLFLQPNTGELFF.

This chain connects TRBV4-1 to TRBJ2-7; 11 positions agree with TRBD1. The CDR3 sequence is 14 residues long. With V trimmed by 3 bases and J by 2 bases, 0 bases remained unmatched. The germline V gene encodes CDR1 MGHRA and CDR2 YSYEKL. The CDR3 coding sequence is TGCGCCAGCAGCCAGGGACAGGGGGCCTACGAGCAGTACTTC. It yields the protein CASSQGQGAYEQYF.

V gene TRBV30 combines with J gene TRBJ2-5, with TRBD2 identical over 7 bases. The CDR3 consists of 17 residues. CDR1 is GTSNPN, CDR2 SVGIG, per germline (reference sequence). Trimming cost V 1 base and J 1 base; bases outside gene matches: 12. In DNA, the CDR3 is TGTGCCTGGAGTGCTGGTTCTAGCGGACGGGTCCAAGAGACCCAGTACTTC. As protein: CAWSAGSSGRVQETQYF.